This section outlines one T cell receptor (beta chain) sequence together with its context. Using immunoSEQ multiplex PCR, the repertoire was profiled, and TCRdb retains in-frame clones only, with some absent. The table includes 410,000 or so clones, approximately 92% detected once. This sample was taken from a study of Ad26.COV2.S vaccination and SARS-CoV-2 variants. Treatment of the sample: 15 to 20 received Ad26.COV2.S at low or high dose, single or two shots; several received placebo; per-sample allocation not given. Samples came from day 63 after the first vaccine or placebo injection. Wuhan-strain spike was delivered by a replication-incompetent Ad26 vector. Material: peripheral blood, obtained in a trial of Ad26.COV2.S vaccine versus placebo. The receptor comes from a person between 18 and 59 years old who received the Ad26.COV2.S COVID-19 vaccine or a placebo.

CDR3 residues: CASSIGQSPQPQHF. CDR3 nucleotides: TGTGCCAGCAGCATAGGACAGTCCCCTCAGCCCCAGCATTTT. The chain uses TRBV2 and TRBJ1-5; a possible D gene is TRBD1 (6 bases). V lost 6 bases, J lost 6 bases, and 15 bases lay in between. From germline, CDR1 is SNHLY and CDR2 FYNNEI. This CDR3 region has 14 residues.